This T cell receptor (beta chain) was recorded in a study of blood T cell repertoires in COVID-19. Per germline, CDR1 GTSNPN and CDR2 SVGIG (reference sequence). Trimming pared 1 base from V and 6 bases from J, leaving 12 bases between. The CDR3 totals 13 residues. Original processing methods: Amplification from reference gene primers served as the basis for estimated nucleated cell counts. Method: immunoSEQ multiplex PCR; TCRdb's copy keeps in-frame clones and lacks some. The DNA gave D and trimming, while V, J and clone size come from that table. Of around 23,000 clones in the sample, roughly 80% are singletons; the top ten hold about 6.3%.

The chain has TRBV30 and TRBJ1-2; D not resolved. The source of this sequence is a human donor in a cohort sampled during active COVID-19. Specimen: peripheral blood. CDR3 sequence (DNA): TGTGCCTGGAGTGAAAGGAGTTTCGATGGCTACACCTTC. It is translated as CAWSERSFDGYTF.